Below, 16 T cell receptor beta chains from the same sample are listed, as sequenced in a study of CXCR3-negative and CXCR3-positive naive CD8 T cells (dated by TCRdb to about 2019). This sample was sequenced with a NextSeq 550. The Human TCR Profiling Kit (MiLaboratory) was used to make UMI-labeled 5' RACE TRB cDNA libraries. TCRdb reprocessed the reads into one record per CDR3 protein sequence, lacking DNA. This sample's table has entries for 45,000 to 65,000 distinct CDR3 sequences. More than 1.3% of the sample is in the top ten clones. Sequences were obtained from naive CXCR3- CD8+ T cells from blood. In the paper's terms, the cell subset or site label means: CD45RO-CCR7+CD27+CD95- naive CD8+ T cells lacking CXCR3 (TNR3-). The receptors shown here come from a human donor in good health. Some clones in this sample may be carry-over from other donors' samples.

The rearrangement links TRBV5-1 to TRBJ1-1; TCRdb picks TRBD1, but there is no DNA to check that call. The CDR3 has 13 residues. The germline gives CDR1 SGHRS, CDR2 YFSETQ. The CDR3 protein is CASSSGTGTEAFF.

The chain recombines TRBV20-1 with TRBJ1-1; the D call from TCRdb, TRBD1, cannot be confirmed without DNA. CDR3 length equals 14 residues. CDR1 DFQATT and CDR2 SNEGSKA come from the germline V gene (reference sequence). CDR3 sequence: CSAFARGYPTEAFF.

The chain couples TRBV4-1 to TRBJ1-2; TCRdb designates TRBD1, a call that cannot be tested without DNA. The CDR3 has 15 amino acids. Germline V gene lookup returns CDR1 MGHRA and CDR2 YSYEKL. The CDR3: CASSQDEGGNYGYTF.

The chain recombines TRBV24-1 with TRBJ2-2; TCRdb gives TRBD2 as the D gene, but with no DNA this cannot be confirmed. The germline V gene encodes CDR1 KGHDR and CDR2 SFDVKD. The CDR3 runs 18 residues. The CDR3 spells CATSDLQSLAGGTGELFF.

This clonotype is identified as medium-sized from frequency. The V and J genes are TRBV29-1 and TRBJ2-5; no DNA is available, so the TRBD1 call from TCRdb remains unchecked. In germline, CDR1 is SQVTM, CDR2 ANQGSEA. The CDR3 covers 19 residues. CDR3 region: CSVEDWERFAQHAQETQYF.

The V call is TRBV23-1, the J call TRBJ2-1; TCRdb returns TRBD1, unconfirmable since there is no DNA. TRBV23-1 is flagged as an ORF with uncertain function. The CDR3 contains 17 residues. The CDR3: CASSHPERGVQFDEQFF.

This chain connects TRBV7-3 to TRBJ2-1; TCRdb's D gene call, TRBD1, goes unchecked for lack of DNA. This CDR3 is 16 amino acids long. Germline V gives CDR1 SGHTA, CDR2 FQGTGA. CDR3 residues: CASSHPSYRGGNEQFF.

V is TRBV5-1 and J is TRBJ2-1; TCRdb selects TRBD1, and the lack of DNA leaves this call unchecked. The length of the CDR3 is 14 residues. Germline CDR1 and CDR2: SGHRS and YFSETQ. This chain's CDR3 is CASSQSALRNEQFF.

The J gene is TRBJ2-1, the V gene TRBV11-3; no DNA is available, so the TRBD1 call from TCRdb remains unchecked. The length of the CDR3 is 15 residues. The germline gives CDR1 SGHNT, CDR2 YENEEA. Here the CDR3 reads CASSLEQVPYNEQFF.

The chain is built from TRBV5-1 and TRBJ2-2; TCRdb's assignment of TRBD1 cannot be checked, as there is no DNA. This CDR3 has 16 amino acids. From germline, CDR1 is SGHRS and CDR2 YFSETQ. The chain's CDR3 is CASNPEETVNTGELFF. The variable domain in full, with the rest retrieved from reference TRBV5-1 and TRBJ2-2, is KAGVTQTPRYLIKTRGQQVTLSCSPISGHRSVSWYQQTPGQGLQFLFEYFSETQRNKGNFPGRFSGRQFSNSRSEMNVSTLELGDSALYLCASNPEETVNTGELFFGEGSRLTVL.

This chain links TRBV19 with TRBJ2-3; TCRdb's D call, TRBD1, is unchecked because there is no DNA. The CDR3 consists of 13 residues. CDR1 LNHDA and CDR2 SQIVND come from the germline V gene (reference sequence). The CDR3 region is CASSIQGTDTQYF.

This sequence joins TRBV20-1 and TRBJ2-1; with no DNA, the TCRdb D assignment of TRBD2 cannot be verified. From germline, CDR1 is DFQATT and CDR2 SNEGSKA (reference sequence). The CDR3 is 15 amino acids. CDR3: CSARDDSGAYNEQFF.

The chain is built from TRBV3-1 and TRBJ2-5; TCRdb picks TRBD1, but there is no DNA to check that call. The CDR3 loop spans 18 amino acids. From germline, CDR1 is LGHDT and CDR2 YNNKEL (reference sequence). CDR3 region: CASSQERDTTFWLETQYF.

This chain joins TRBV28 and TRBJ2-1; TCRdb gives TRBD2 as the D gene, but with no DNA this cannot be confirmed. The length of the CDR3 is 12 residues. CDR1 and CDR2 (germline): MDHEN, SYDVKM. CDR3 sequence: CASTGGRGEQFF.

The gene calls are TRBV4-1 and TRBJ1-2. CDR3 length: 16 amino acids. The V gene's germline CDR1 is MGHRA and CDR2 YSYEKL. CDR3 region: CASSQERAGFTYGYTF.

The chain is built from TRBV29-1 and TRBJ2-7; TCRdb names TRBD1, which stays unverified in the absence of DNA. Germline loops: CDR1 SQVTM, CDR2 ANQGSEA. The CDR3 sequence is 12 residues long. CDR3 region: CSVVQGPYEQYF.